This T cell receptor (beta chain) was sequenced during a study of regulatory T cells in long-lasting Graves disease. Arm-PCR of CDR3 regions with iRepertoire HTBI primers generated TCR beta libraries. TCRdb re-analysed the multiplex PCR reads in MiXCR, keeping a single row per CDR3 protein. Of about 400,000 distinct CDR3 sequences in the sample, less than 25% are singletons; the top ten hold more than 20%. Time point of the sample: persistent/refractory GD, antithyroid drugs over 5 years with positive TRAb. Following extraction of RNA from PBMCs, that RNA was used to make the TCR library. V lost 0 bases and J lost 1; bases outside the gene matches: 3. Germline CDR1 is MNHEY and CDR2 is SVGEGT. The CDR3 sequence is 16 residues long.

The TCR comes from a female donor with Graves disease. The J gene is TRBJ1-5, the V gene TRBV6-2 or TRBV6-3; TRBD1 matches 7 bases. The sample in question was peripheral blood mononuclear cells (PBMCs), obtained when the disease was refractory, from a patient treated with antithyroid drugs. CDR3 amino acids: CASSYSGGGSNQPQHF. CDR3 sequence (DNA): TGTGCCAGCAGTTACTCGGGAGGGGGCAGCAATCAGCCCCAGCATTTT.